These 3 T cell receptor beta chains were sequenced from one sample in a study of blood T cell repertoires in COVID-19. Profiling relied on immunoSEQ multiplex PCR, and the TCRdb table lists in-frame clones only, not all of them. This table holds about 210,000 clones, less than 90% found once. The sample taken for sequencing was peripheral blood. The receptors shown here come from a woman aged 80 or over with COVID-19, enrolled during active disease.

The V and J genes are TRBV6-5 and TRBJ2-5, with D unclear. The V and J ends lost 6 bases and 3 bases respectively, with 5 bases between them. Germline V gene lookup returns CDR1 MNHEY and CDR2 SVGAGI. The CDR3 spans 11 residues. CDR3 bases: TGTGCCAGCAGACAGAAAGAGACCCAGTACTTC. Residues: CASRQKETQYF.

This sequence joins TRBV19 and TRBJ1-6, with D unresolved. The CDR3 spans 12 residues. Germline V gene data show CDR1 as LNHDA and CDR2 as SQIVND (reference sequence). V lost 7 bases to trimming and J lost 8 bases, with 9 bases between them. Written as DNA, the CDR3 is TGTGCCAGTAAAACGCGTGATTCACCCCTCCACTTT. This encodes CASKTRDSPLHF. Together with reference TRBV19 and TRBJ1-6, the CDR3 gives the full variable domain: DGGITQSPKYLFRKEGQNVTLSCEQNLNHDAMYWYRQDPGQGLRLIYYSQIVNDFQKGDIAEGYSVSREKKESFPLTVTSAQKNPTAFYLCASKTRDSPLHFGNGTRLTVT.

V and J are TRBV2 and TRBJ1-1, with D unresolved. The germline V and J ends were trimmed by 5 bases and 5 bases, with 12 bases remaining between them. The CDR3 covers 13 residues. CDR1 SNHLY and CDR2 FYNNEI come from the germline V gene. In DNA, the CDR3 is TGTGCCAGCAGTTTGGGAGAGCGGACTGAAGCTTTCTTT. Encoded protein: CASSLGERTEAFF.